This T cell receptor beta chain was identified during a study of cytomegalovirus exposure and HLA in healthy donors. Study observations and caveats: The sole available immune exposure information was CMV serostatus. Links to common viral pathogens appeared, in a later analysis, for several of the most significant clusters. By a later analysis, the bulk of CMV-associated TCR beta chains appeared HLA-restricted.

PCR was performed using 60 Vbeta and 13 Jbeta primers. Sequencing was performed with immunoSEQ multiplex PCR; in TCRdb, only in-frame clones are kept and a portion is missing. The sample includes some 180,000 clones, roughly 85% of them seen just once. A remark on this clone: Its antigen remains unidentified.

Germline V gives CDR1 MNHEY, CDR2 SMNVEV (reference sequence). This CDR3 contains 12 residues. The V gene lost 4 bases and the J gene lost 10 bases, with 11 bases spanning the gap. This TCR came from a woman younger than 35 in good health and CMV-seronegative. The chain recombines TRBV27 with TRBJ2-1; maybe TRBD1 (6 bases). Sequenced material: PBMCs. CDR3 in amino acids: CASSSGVREQFF. In nucleotides, the CDR3 is TGTGCCAGCAGTTCAGGGGTGAGGGAGCAGTTCTTC.